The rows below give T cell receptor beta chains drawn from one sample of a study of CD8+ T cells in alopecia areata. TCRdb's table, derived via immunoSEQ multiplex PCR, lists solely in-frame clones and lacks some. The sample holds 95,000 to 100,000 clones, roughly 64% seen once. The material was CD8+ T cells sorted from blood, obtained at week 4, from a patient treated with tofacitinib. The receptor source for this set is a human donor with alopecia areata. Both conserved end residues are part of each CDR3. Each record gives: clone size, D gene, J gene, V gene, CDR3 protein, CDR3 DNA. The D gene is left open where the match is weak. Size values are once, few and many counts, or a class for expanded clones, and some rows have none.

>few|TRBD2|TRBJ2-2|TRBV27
CASSPTSGSRVTGELFF
TGTGCCAGCAGCCCTACTAGCGGGAGTCGAGTGACCGGGGAGCTGTTTTTT
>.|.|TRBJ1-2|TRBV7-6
CASSPTLTDYGYTF
TGTGCCAGCAGCCCAACCCTAACGGACTATGGCTACACCTTC
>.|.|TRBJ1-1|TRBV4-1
CASSQVWQGNTEAFF
TGCGCCAGCAGCCAAGTGTGGCAGGGTAACACTGAAGCTTTCTTT
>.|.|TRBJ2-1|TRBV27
CASSFGYNEQFF
TGTGCCAGCAGTTTTGGCTACAATGAGCAGTTCTTC
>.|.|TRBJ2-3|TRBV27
CASSLIQGIDTQYF
TGTGCCAGCAGTTTAATCCAGGGTATAGATACGCAGTATTTT
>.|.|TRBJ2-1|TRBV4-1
CASSPLPDPQDEQFF
TGCGCCAGCAGCCCACTGCCGGACCCCCAGGATGAGCAGTTCTTC
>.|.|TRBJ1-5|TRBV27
CASSPTNNQPQHF
TGTGCCAGCAGCCCTACAAACAATCAGCCCCAGCATTTT
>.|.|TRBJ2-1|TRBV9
CASSADGINEQFF
TGTGCCAGCAGCGCCGACGGGATCAATGAGCAGTTCTTC
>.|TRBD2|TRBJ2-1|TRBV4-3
CASSPGLAPYNEQFF
TGCGCCAGCAGCCCCGGACTAGCGCCATACAATGAGCAGTTCTTC
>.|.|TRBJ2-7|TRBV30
CACRTAGYEQYF
TGTGCCTGTAGGACGGCGGGCTACGAGCAGTACTTC
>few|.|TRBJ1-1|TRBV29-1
CSVLSRTDMNTEAFF
TGCAGCGTTCTCTCGAGGACAGACATGAACACTGAAGCTTTCTTT
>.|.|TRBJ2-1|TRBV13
CASSLGQGNEQFF
TGTGCCAGCAGCTTAGGGCAAGGCAATGAGCAGTTCTTC
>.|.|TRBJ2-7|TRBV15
CATRDTTKYEQYF
TGTGCCACCCGGGACACCACTAAATACGAGCAGTACTTC
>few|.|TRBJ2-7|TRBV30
CAWSEGPGEQYF
TGTGCCTGGAGTGAAGGGCCTGGCGAGCAGTACTTC
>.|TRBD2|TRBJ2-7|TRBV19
CASSRKGLDQYTPYEQYF
TGTGCCAGTAGTAGAAAAGGACTAGATCAATATACTCCCTACGAGCAGTACTTC
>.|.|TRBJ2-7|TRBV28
CASSLGGPAHGEQYF
TGTGCCAGCAGTTTAGGGGGCCCCGCCCATGGGGAGCAGTACTTC
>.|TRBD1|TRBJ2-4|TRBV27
CASSQGDIQYF
TGTGCCAGCAGTCAGGGGGACATTCAGTACTTC
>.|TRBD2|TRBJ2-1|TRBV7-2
CASSLSGLAKNEQFF
TGTGCCAGCAGCTTATCCGGACTAGCTAAGAATGAGCAGTTCTTC
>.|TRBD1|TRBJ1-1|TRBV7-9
CASSQKTGKNTEAFF
TGTGCCAGCAGCCAGAAGACAGGGAAGAACACTGAAGCTTTCTTT
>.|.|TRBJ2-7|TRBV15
CATSTTVLGLSYEQYF
TGTGCCACCAGTACTACTGTCCTAGGATTGTCCTACGAGCAGTACTTC
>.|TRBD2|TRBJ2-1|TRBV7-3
CASSLLTGGKYNEQFF
TGTGCCAGCAGCTTACTGACCGGGGGGAAATACAATGAGCAGTTCTTC
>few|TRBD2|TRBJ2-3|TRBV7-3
CASSVSGGSTDTQYF
TGTGCCAGCAGCGTTAGCGGGGGAAGCACAGATACGCAGTATTTT
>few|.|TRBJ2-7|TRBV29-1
CSVDLTGTSYEQYF
TGCAGCGTTGACCTGACAGGTACCTCCTACGAGCAGTACTTC
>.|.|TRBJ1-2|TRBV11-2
CASSLADNYGYTF
TGTGCCAGCAGCTTAGCCGATAACTATGGCTACACCTTC
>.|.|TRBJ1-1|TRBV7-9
CASREPGNTEAFF
TGTGCCAGCAGAGAGCCCGGGAACACTGAAGCTTTCTTT
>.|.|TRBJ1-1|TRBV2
CASSRPAEAFF
TGTGCCAGCAGTAGGCCCGCTGAAGCTTTCTTT
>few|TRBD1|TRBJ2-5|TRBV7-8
CASSFTGTGAGETQYF
TGTGCCAGCAGCTTCACCGGGACAGGGGCAGGAGAGACCCAGTACTTC
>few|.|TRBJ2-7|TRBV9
CASSVGGSNSYEQYF
TGTGCCAGCAGCGTAGGTGGCAGCAACTCCTACGAGCAGTACTTC
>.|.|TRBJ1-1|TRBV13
CANLKAGHTEAFF
TGTGCCAACCTCAAGGCAGGGCACACTGAAGCTTTCTTT
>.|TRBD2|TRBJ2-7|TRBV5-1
CASSLPPSGNYEQYF
TGCGCCAGCAGCCTCCCCCCCAGCGGGAACTACGAGCAGTACTTC
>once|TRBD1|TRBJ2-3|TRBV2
CATLGQDRTDTQYF
TGTGCCACACTAGGACAGGACAGGACAGATACGCAGTATTTT
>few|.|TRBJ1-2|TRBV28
CASSDRPTNYGYTF
TGTGCCAGCAGTGACAGGCCAACTAACTATGGCTACACCTTC
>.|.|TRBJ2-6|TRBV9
CASSLGLYSGANVLTF
TGTGCCAGCAGCTTGGGACTGTACTCTGGGGCCAACGTCCTGACTTTC
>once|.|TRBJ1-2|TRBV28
CASSYQQGFGEGYTF
TGTGCCAGCAGTTACCAACAGGGATTCGGCGAGGGCTACACCTTC
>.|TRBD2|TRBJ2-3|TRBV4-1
CASSQDGTSGGSRDTQYF
TGCGCCAGCAGCCAAGATGGGACTAGCGGGGGGAGCAGGGATACGCAGTATTTT
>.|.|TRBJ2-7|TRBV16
CASSQSGETYEQYF
TGTGCCAGCAGCCAATCTGGGGAAACCTACGAGCAGTACTTC
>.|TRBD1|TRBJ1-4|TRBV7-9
CASSPTGGNEKLFF
TGTGCCAGCAGCCCCACAGGGGGTAATGAAAAACTGTTTTTT
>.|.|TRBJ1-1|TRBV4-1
CASSVLGNTEAFF
TGCGCCAGCAGTGTACTGGGTAACACTGAAGCTTTCTTT
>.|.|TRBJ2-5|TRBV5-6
CASSSPEPGEKEQETQYF
TGTGCCAGCAGCTCACCTGAGCCAGGGGAAAAGGAACAAGAGACCCAGTACTTC
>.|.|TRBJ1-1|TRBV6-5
CASSVYRATEAFF
TGTGCCAGCAGTGTGTACAGGGCCACTGAAGCTTTCTTT
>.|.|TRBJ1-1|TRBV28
CASSFSGVMYEAFF
TGTGCCAGCAGTTTTTCCGGGGTTATGTATGAAGCTTTCTTT
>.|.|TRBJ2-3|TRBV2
CASSEAGRAGDISQYF
TGTGCCAGCAGTGAAGCAGGAAGGGCTGGGGATATATCGCAGTATTTT
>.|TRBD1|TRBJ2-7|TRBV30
CAWSVLGTGGYEQYF
TGTGCCTGGAGTGTACTGGGGACAGGGGGCTACGAGCAGTACTTC
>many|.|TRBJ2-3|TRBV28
CASSLDQVGDTQYF
TGTGCCAGCAGTTTAGACCAAGTCGGAGATACGCAGTATTTT
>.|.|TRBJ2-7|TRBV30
CAWDGPYEQYF
TGTGCCTGGGACGGACCCTACGAGCAGTACTTC
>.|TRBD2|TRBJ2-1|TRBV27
CASSDGGSGGHSYNEQFF
TGTGCCAGCAGTGACGGAGGGAGCGGGGGGCACTCCTACAATGAGCAGTTCTTC
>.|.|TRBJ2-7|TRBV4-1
CASSTDSGYEQYF
TGCGCCAGCAGCACAGACTCAGGCTACGAGCAGTACTTC
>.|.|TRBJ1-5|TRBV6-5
CASSEGAENQPQHF
TGTGCCAGCAGTGAAGGGGCGGAGAATCAGCCCCAGCATTTT
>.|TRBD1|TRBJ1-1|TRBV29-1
CSVVGGMNTEAFF
TGCAGCGTCGTAGGGGGCATGAACACTGAAGCTTTCTTT
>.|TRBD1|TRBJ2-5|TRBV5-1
CASSGTGGQETQYF
TGCGCCAGCAGTGGGACAGGGGGCCAAGAGACCCAGTACTTC
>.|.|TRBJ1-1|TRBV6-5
CASSYHQGTEAFF
TGTGCCAGCAGTTACCACCAGGGAACTGAAGCTTTCTTT
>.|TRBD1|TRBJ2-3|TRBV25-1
CASSAGAGGSDTQYF
TGTGCCAGCAGTGCGGGGGCAGGGGGCTCCGATACGCAGTATTTT
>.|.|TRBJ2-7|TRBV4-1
CASSQPDKYEQYF
TGCGCCAGCAGCCAACCTGACAAATACGAGCAGTACTTC
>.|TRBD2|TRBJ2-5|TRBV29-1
CSVRTGGDLETQYF
TGCAGCGTCCGAACTGGGGGGGATTTGGAGACCCAGTACTTC
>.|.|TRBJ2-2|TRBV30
CAWEPAVGNRELFF
TGTGCCTGGGAACCGGCAGTGGGCAATAGGGAGCTGTTTTTT
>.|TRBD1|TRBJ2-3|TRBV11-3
CASSPRTGGEDTQYF
TGTGCCAGCAGCCCGAGGACAGGGGGCGAAGATACGCAGTATTTT
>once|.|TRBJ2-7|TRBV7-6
CASSYDATYEQYF
TGTGCCAGCAGCTACGACGCAACCTACGAGCAGTACTTC
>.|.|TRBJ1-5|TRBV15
CATSRAGNQPQHF
TGTGCCACCAGCAGAGCGGGTAATCAGCCCCAGCATTTT
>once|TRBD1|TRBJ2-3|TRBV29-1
CSVRDSDSTDTQYF
TGCAGCGTCCGGGACAGCGATAGCACAGATACGCAGTATTTT
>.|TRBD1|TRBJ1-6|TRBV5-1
CASSLDRGGSPLHF
TGCGCCAGCAGCTTGGACAGGGGTGGATCACCCCTCCACTTT